These T cell receptor beta chains were read from a single sample in a study of post-analysis software for immune sequencing data. TCRdb processed the PCR reads anew with MiXCR; each CDR3 protein has one entry. The table records fewer than 850,000 distinct CDR3 sequences, roughly 46% of them present only once. Sequencing was done on a sample of blood. These receptors came from a girl aged 10-17 years with multiple sclerosis. Each CDR3 is given with its conserved first and last residue. Each record gives: CDR3 DNA, CDR3 protein, clone size, D gene, V gene, J gene. D genes are given only for firm matches. The size entry is marked missing in some rows and otherwise reads once, few, many or a size class.

CDR3nt: TGTGCCAGCAGTTACTCAGGCCACTATGGCTACACCTTC
CDR3aa: CASSYSGHYGYTF
abundance: NA
d_gene: NA
v_gene: TRBV6-5
j_gene: TRBJ1-2

CDR3nt: TGTGCCACCCGACTAGCGGGAGGAGGTGGCGAGACCCAGTACTTC
CDR3aa: CATRLAGGGGETQYF
abundance: NA
d_gene: TRBD2
v_gene: TRBV28
j_gene: TRBJ2-5

CDR3nt: TGTGCCAGCAGCGACCGGCTGCACACCGGGGAGCTGTTTTTT
CDR3aa: CASSDRLHTGELFF
abundance: NA
d_gene: NA
v_gene: TRBV9
j_gene: TRBJ2-2

CDR3nt: TGTGCCAGCCGACCTACAGGGAATGAGCAGTTCTTC
CDR3aa: CASRPTGNEQFF
abundance: few
d_gene: NA
v_gene: TRBV5-5
j_gene: TRBJ2-1

CDR3nt: TGCAGTGCTAGACCAAGCGGGGGCCCCTACGAGCAGTACTTC
CDR3aa: CSARPSGGPYEQYF
abundance: few
d_gene: TRBD2
v_gene: TRBV20-1
j_gene: TRBJ2-7

CDR3nt: TGCAGTGCTCCCCGACCTGGGGCCTACGAGCAGTACTTC
CDR3aa: CSAPRPGAYEQYF
abundance: NA
d_gene: NA
v_gene: TRBV20-1
j_gene: TRBJ2-7

CDR3nt: TGTGCCAGCAGCCGAGGACTGAGTCAAGAGACCCAGTACTTC
CDR3aa: CASSRGLSQETQYF
abundance: NA
d_gene: NA
v_gene: TRBV7-9
j_gene: TRBJ2-5

CDR3nt: TGCAGTGCAAAGCCTAGCGGGAGAACCGCAGATACGCAGTATTTT
CDR3aa: CSAKPSGRTADTQYF
abundance: few
d_gene: TRBD2
v_gene: TRBV20-1
j_gene: TRBJ2-3

CDR3nt: TGTGCCAGCAGCTCCTCCGGACTAACCTACAATGAGCAGTTCTTC
CDR3aa: CASSSSGLTYNEQFF
abundance: few
d_gene: NA
v_gene: TRBV7-8
j_gene: TRBJ2-1

CDR3nt: TGTGCCAGCAGCTACCGGGGCACCCAGAATGGCTACACCTTC
CDR3aa: CASSYRGTQNGYTF
abundance: NA
d_gene: NA
v_gene: TRBV7-2
j_gene: TRBJ1-2

CDR3nt: TGCAGCGTAGAGAGGGAGGACCACTCCTACAATGAGCAGTTCTTC
CDR3aa: CSVEREDHSYNEQFF
abundance: NA
d_gene: NA
v_gene: TRBV29-1
j_gene: TRBJ2-1

CDR3nt: TGTGCCAGCAGCCAAGACCCCGCGGGAGGGGGGAACATTCAGTACTTC
CDR3aa: CASSQDPAGGGNIQYF
abundance: NA
d_gene: TRBD2
v_gene: TRBV4-2
j_gene: TRBJ2-4

CDR3nt: TGTGCCAGCAGCTTAGGGGGGGGACAGGGGTACAATGAGCAGTTCTTC
CDR3aa: CASSLGGGQGYNEQFF
abundance: NA
d_gene: TRBD1
v_gene: TRBV7-2
j_gene: TRBJ2-1